This T cell receptor beta chain was found in a study of CD8 T cells in ankylosing spondylitis (dated by TCRdb to about 2017). About the investigation overall: T cell receptor beta repertoires were profiled in healthy donors and ankylosing spondylitis patients so that disease-linked TCR variants could be found. In total, the full study cohort was made up of roughly 110 healthy donors and about two dozen ankylosing spondylitis patients. Peripheral blood samples were taken, and synovial fluid was additionally collected from ankylosing spondylitis patients. Summary of the overall study and its limitations: A TCR beta motif of seven or eight highly homologous amino acid variants appeared characteristic of blood from ankylosing spondylitis patients. Some motif variants were previously reported in synovial fluid and blood of reactive arthritis patients, suggesting common disease-initiation mechanisms. The disease-linked clones showed a CD8+ phenotype and occurred at relatively low frequencies in peripheral blood. Significant enrichment of the disease-linked clones was reported in matched synovial fluid samples from ankylosing spondylitis patients.

Sequencing instrument: Illumina HiSeq 2500. Quantitative 5'-RACE with molecular barcodes was the method used to prepare the TCR beta libraries. The authors' pipeline ran thus. A new computational method, built on a probabilistic model of VDJ rearrangement, was used to identify disease-linked TCR variants. TCRdb cleaned the public reads at Q25 with fastp, built clones with MiXCR and kept in-frame beta chains. A single entry per CDR3 protein holds the most common genes and DNA from its merged rows. Here the V and J calls rest on TCRdb's processing, not on the authors' analysis. This sample is represented by 40,000 to 50,000 distinct CDR3 sequences; approximately 2.6% of them were singletons. About 4.5% of the sample is in the top ten clones. The table lists this clonotype with many counts. Its recognized antigen is unknown. Base qualities are not recorded, but no much larger clone differs from it by a single base.

Compared with germline, V lacks 3 bases and J lacks 8 bases; bases without a gene match: 8. The CDR3 has 16 amino acids, counting the end cysteine and phenylalanine. Only the CDR3 portion is preserved as DNA: 48 bases, with reading frame beginning at the first base. As encoded in the germline V gene, CDR1 is SGDLS while CDR2 is YYNGEE. The sequenced material came from blood, either unsorted or a sorted T cell fraction (not recorded which). The chain couples TRBV9 to TRBJ1-4; 12 junctional bases match TRBD1. The TCR originated in a male donor with ankylosing spondylitis or in good health (not recorded which). The DNA sequence follows: TGTGCCAGCAGCGCCCGTTCCGGGACAGGGGGCGAAAAACTGTTTTTT. This gives the protein CASSARSGTGGEKLFF.